One sample yielded the 21 T cell receptor beta chains listed below, sequenced in a study of blood T cell repertoires in COVID-19. The data were produced by immunoSEQ multiplex PCR, yet TCRdb's version contains in-frame clones alone and is incomplete. This table holds about 61,000 clones, about 77% found once. The sample was peripheral blood. The source is an elderly man with active or convalescent COVID-19.

J is TRBJ2-1 and V is TRBV10-3, with TRBD2 identical over 8 bases. The CDR3 is made up of 17 amino acids. Germline V gives CDR1 ENHRY, CDR2 SYGVKD. The junction had 9 bases not matched to a gene; V was cut back by 0 bases and J by 5 bases. CDR3 sequence reads: CAISESTLGSGDNEQFF. CDR3 bases: TGTGCCATCAGTGAGTCGACTCTTGGTAGCGGGGACAATGAGCAGTTCTTC.

The CDR3 sequence is CASKAQATNTGELFF. In nucleotides, the CDR3 is TGTGCCAGCAAGGCACAGGCCACGAACACCGGGGAGCTGTTTTTT. The chain uses TRBV6-6 and TRBJ2-2; D is possibly TRBD1 (5 bases). Trimming left V 7 bases short and J 0 bases short, with 12 bases between. Germline CDR1 is MNHNY and CDR2 is SVGAGI (reference sequence). This CDR3 contains 15 residues.

The rearrangement joins TRBV10-3 to TRBJ2-2, with TRBD1 identical over 8 bases. Unmatched junction bases numbered 9, after V lost 4 bases and J lost 5 bases. Germline CDR1 ENHRY, CDR2 SYGVKD. The CDR3 length is 16 residues. CDR3 nucleotides: TGTGCCATCAGTGTAGAGGACAGGGAAGGGACCGGGGAGCTGTTTTTT. Translated: CAISVEDREGTGELFF.

This chain joins TRBV6-5 and TRBJ2-7; 11 bases map to TRBD1. Looked up from germline, CDR1 is MNHEY and CDR2 is SVGAGI. This CDR3 has 15 amino acids. Losses at the gene ends were 4 bases for V and 4 bases for J; bases not matched to a gene: 6. CDR3 amino acids: CASSLTGQGVYEQYF. CDR3 bases: TGTGCCAGCAGTTTAACGGGACAGGGGGTATACGAGCAGTACTTC.

The chain has TRBV6-5 and TRBJ2-1; maybe TRBD2 (5 bases). Trimming stripped 9 bases from V and 4 bases from J, with 19 bases between. The CDR3 is 15 residues long. Germline V gene data show CDR1 as MNHEY and CDR2 as SVGAGI. This chain's CDR3 is CASTAGSTAYNEQFF. CDR3 coding DNA: TGTGCCAGTACCGCGGGCTCCACAGCATACAATGAGCAGTTCTTC.

This clone was observed a few times. The chain has TRBV6-5 and TRBJ1-2; D ambiguous. The CDR3 consists of 15 residues. V was clipped by 2 bases and J by 2 bases, with 12 bases between them. Germline CDR1 is MNHEY and CDR2 is SVGAGI. The CDR3 sequence is CASSYVGEGNYGYTF. Written as DNA, the CDR3 is TGTGCCAGCAGTTACGTGGGTGAGGGAAACTATGGCTACACCTTC.

The V call is TRBV6-5, the J call TRBJ1-5, with 7 bases that match TRBD1. J lost 6 bases, V lost 10 bases, and 15 bases had no gene match. Germline V gives CDR1 MNHEY, CDR2 SVGAGI. The CDR3 consists of 15 residues. In nucleotides, the CDR3 is TGTGCCACCTCTGACAGGGCTCCTTTAGGTCAGCCCCAGCATTTT. This codes for CATSDRAPLGQPQHF.

The rearrangement uses TRBV7-9 and TRBJ1-2; D is perhaps TRBD1 (5 bases). The germline gives CDR1 SEHNR, CDR2 FQNEAQ (reference sequence). The CDR3 extends over 14 amino acids. With 5 bases removed from V and 5 bases from J, the gap between germline ends came to 15 bases. The CDR3 here is CASSPVVGAYGYTF. The DNA of the CDR3 is TGTGCCAGCAGCCCGGTCGTTGGGGCTTATGGCTACACCTTC.

V and J are TRBV4-1 and TRBJ2-7, with D hard to call. CDR3 length: 15 residues. V lost 1 base to trimming and J lost 0 bases, with 10 bases between them. CDR1 and CDR2 (germline): MGHRA, YSYEKL. This CDR3 reads CASSQVAESSYEQYF. CDR3 bases: TGCGCCAGCAGCCAAGTCGCTGAGAGCTCCTACGAGCAGTACTTC.

The chain links TRBV12-3 or TRBV12-4 to TRBJ2-3, with D possibly being TRBD2 (6 bases). Trimming shortened V by 6 bases and J by 8 bases, and 9 bases separated the two germline ends. The CDR3 spans 11 residues. Here the CDR3 DNA reads TGTGCCAGCAGCCTAGCGAGTACGCAGTATTTT. Amino acids: CASSLASTQYF.

The V call is TRBV9, the J call TRBJ1-2; TRBD1 might be the D (5 bases). The germline V gene encodes CDR1 SGDLS and CDR2 YYNGEE. CDR3 length: 13 amino acids. V was pared by 4 bases and J by 2 bases, with 9 bases between. The CDR3 nucleotides read TGTGCCAGCAGCTTGGGGGGAAACTATGGCTACACCTTC. Amino acid sequence: CASSLGGNYGYTF.

The chain joins TRBV7-2 to TRBJ2-7; possibly TRBD2 for D (6 bases). Trimming took off 5 bases at V and 2 bases at J, with 13 bases between the two ends. Germline loops: CDR1 SGHTA, CDR2 FQGNSA. This CDR3 is built from 14 residues. Here the CDR3 DNA reads TGTGCCAGCAGCATCATAGCGGTTACCTACGAGCAGTACTTC. It codes for CASSIIAVTYEQYF.

This clone has just one count. This rearrangement joins TRBV6-5 to TRBJ1-4, with D hard to call. Germline CDR1 reads MNHEY; CDR2 reads SVGAGI. CDR3 length: 12 residues. V was pared by 5 bases and J by 10 bases, with 11 bases between. Here the CDR3 reads CASSHQEGKLFF. The DNA of the CDR3 is TGTGCCAGCAGTCACCAAGAGGGAAAACTGTTTTTT.

The genes are TRBV7-2 and TRBJ2-3, with D possibly being TRBD2 (6 bases). The CDR3 is made up of 14 amino acids. V dropped 11 bases and J dropped 6 bases, with 21 bases sitting between them. Germline-derived CDR1 and CDR2 are SGHTA and FQGNSA. In DNA, the CDR3 is TGTGCCTCGGGGGAGGACGCTTTTAGGGATACGCAGTATTTT. It translates to CASGEDAFRDTQYF.

The genes are TRBV20-1 and TRBJ1-6; D is ambiguous. V gave up 3 bases and J gave up 10 bases, with 22 bases separating them. The CDR3 totals 16 residues. Looked up from germline, CDR1 is DFQATT and CDR2 is SNEGSKA (reference sequence). CDR3 region: CSASHPEGVRVSPLHF. CDR3 sequence (DNA): TGCAGTGCTAGTCATCCCGAGGGAGTTAGAGTATCACCCCTCCACTTT.

The J gene is TRBJ2-2, the V gene TRBV5-1; D uncertain. Trimming removed 4 bases at V and 1 base at J, with 8 bases between. The CDR3 totals 14 residues. CDR1 is SGHRS and CDR2 is YFSETQ in the germline V gene. CDR3 in amino acids: CASSGYRNTGELFF. The CDR3 DNA is TGCGCCAGCAGCGGGTACAGGAACACCGGGGAGCTGTTTTTT.

V usage is TRBV29-1 and J usage is TRBJ2-5; 7 bases agree with TRBD1. The CDR3 sequence is 14 residues long. Germline assignment: CDR1 SQVTM and CDR2 ANQGSEA. Trimming removed 6 bases from V and 4 bases from J; junction bases left unmatched: 11. In DNA form, the CDR3 reads TGCAGCGTACGGGGCACGACAGGGTTAGAGACCCAGTACTTC. Translating gives CSVRGTTGLETQYF.

The V call is TRBV6-5, the J call TRBJ2-3; 8 nucleotides match TRBD2. Trimming took 6 bases from V and 3 from J; bases not matched to a gene: 8. The germline CDR1 and CDR2 sequences are MNHEY and SVGAGI. This CDR3 is 15 amino acids long. The CDR3 DNA is TGTGCCAGCAGCCCGAGCGGGAGTGAGACAGATACGCAGTATTTT. It translates to CASSPSGSETDTQYF.

This chain uses TRBV15 with TRBJ2-5, with 11 bases that match TRBD1. Germline CDR1 reads LNHNV; CDR2 reads YYDKDF (reference sequence). V shed 8 bases, J shed 2 bases, and the junction held 4 bases outside the gene matches. The CDR3 consists of 14 residues. The chain's CDR3 is CATLRDRGQETQYF. CDR3 bases: TGTGCCACCCTCCGGGACAGGGGGCAAGAGACCCAGTACTTC.

The chain is built from TRBV7-8 and TRBJ2-7; 11 nucleotides agree with TRBD2. CDR1 and CDR2 from the germline V gene are SGHVS and FQNEAQ. Germline trimming cut 6 bases from V and 7 bases from J; bases unmatched to any gene: 8. The CDR3 consists of 14 residues. The CDR3 nucleotides read TGTGCCAGCAGTCAACTAGCGGGAGCGTCTGAGCAGTACTTC. Its translation: CASSQLAGASEQYF.

The chain employs TRBV14 and TRBJ2-1; 12 nucleotides agree with TRBD2. The CDR3 is 15 amino acids. In germline, CDR1 is SGHDN, CDR2 FVKESK. J gave up 6 bases and V 4 bases, and 4 bases lay outside the gene matches. The CDR3 spells CASSRTSGRINEQFF. DNA of the CDR3: TGTGCCAGCAGCCGAACTAGCGGGAGGATCAATGAGCAGTTCTTC.